This T cell receptor (beta chain) was recovered during a study of blood T cell repertoires in COVID-19. Study-wide context: Sites in the United States, Italy and Spain provided acute and convalescent COVID-19 samples. Sources were T cells, B-cell-depleted T cells, or PBMCs; the material itself was cDNA or gDNA.

Original data processing: How many nucleated cells were present was estimated from reference gene primer amplification. TCRdb keeps only in-frame clones here, not all; method: immunoSEQ multiplex PCR. From that table come the V and J calls and clone size; the DNA was used to work out D and trimming. The table shows about 220,000 clones, with about four fifths occurring only once. The CDR3 has 13 residues. Germline-derived CDR1 and CDR2 are SGDLS and YYNGEE. With 4 bases removed from V and 2 bases from J, the gap between germline ends came to 9 bases. This clonotype was sampled from a woman older than 75 with acute or convalescent COVID-19. The V call is TRBV9, the J call TRBJ2-5; a possible D gene is TRBD2 (5 bases). The sequenced sample consisted of peripheral blood. The CDR3 coding sequence is TGTGCCAGCAGCAATCCGGGACAAGAGACCCAGTACTTC. This codes for CASSNPGQETQYF.